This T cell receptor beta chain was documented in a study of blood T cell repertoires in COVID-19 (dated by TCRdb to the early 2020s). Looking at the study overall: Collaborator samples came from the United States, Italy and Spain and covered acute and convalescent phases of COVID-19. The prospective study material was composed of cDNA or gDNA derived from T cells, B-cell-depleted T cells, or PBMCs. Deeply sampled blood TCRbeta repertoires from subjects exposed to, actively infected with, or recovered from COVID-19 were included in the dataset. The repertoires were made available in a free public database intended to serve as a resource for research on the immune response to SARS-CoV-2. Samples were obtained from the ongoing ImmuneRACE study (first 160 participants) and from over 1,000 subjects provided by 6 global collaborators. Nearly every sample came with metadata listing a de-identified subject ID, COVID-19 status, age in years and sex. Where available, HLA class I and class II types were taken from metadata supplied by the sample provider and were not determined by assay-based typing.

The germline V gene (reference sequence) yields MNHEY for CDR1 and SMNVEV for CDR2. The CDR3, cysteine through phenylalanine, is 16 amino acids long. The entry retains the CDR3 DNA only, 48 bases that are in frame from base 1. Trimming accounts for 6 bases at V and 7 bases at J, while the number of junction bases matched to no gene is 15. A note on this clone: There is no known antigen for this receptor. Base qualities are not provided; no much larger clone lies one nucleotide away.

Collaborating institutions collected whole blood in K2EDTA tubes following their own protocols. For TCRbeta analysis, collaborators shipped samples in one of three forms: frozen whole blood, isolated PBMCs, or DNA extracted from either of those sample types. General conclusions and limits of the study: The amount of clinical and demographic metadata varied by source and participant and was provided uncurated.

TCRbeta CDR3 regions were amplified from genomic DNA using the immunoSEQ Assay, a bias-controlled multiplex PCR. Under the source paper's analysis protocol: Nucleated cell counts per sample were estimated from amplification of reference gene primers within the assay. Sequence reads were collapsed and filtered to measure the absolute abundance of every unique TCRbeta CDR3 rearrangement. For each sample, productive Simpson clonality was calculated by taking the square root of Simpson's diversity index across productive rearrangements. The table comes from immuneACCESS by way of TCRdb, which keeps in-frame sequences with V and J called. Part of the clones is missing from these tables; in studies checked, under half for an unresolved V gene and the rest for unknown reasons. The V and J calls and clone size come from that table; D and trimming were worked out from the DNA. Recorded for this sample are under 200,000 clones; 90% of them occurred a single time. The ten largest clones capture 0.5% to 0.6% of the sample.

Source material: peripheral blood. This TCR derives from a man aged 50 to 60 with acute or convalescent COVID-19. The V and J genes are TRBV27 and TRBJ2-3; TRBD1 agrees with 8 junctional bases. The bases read TGTGCCAGCAGCAAAATTTGGACAGGGAAAATGCATACGCAGTATTTT. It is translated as CASSKIWTGKMHTQYF.